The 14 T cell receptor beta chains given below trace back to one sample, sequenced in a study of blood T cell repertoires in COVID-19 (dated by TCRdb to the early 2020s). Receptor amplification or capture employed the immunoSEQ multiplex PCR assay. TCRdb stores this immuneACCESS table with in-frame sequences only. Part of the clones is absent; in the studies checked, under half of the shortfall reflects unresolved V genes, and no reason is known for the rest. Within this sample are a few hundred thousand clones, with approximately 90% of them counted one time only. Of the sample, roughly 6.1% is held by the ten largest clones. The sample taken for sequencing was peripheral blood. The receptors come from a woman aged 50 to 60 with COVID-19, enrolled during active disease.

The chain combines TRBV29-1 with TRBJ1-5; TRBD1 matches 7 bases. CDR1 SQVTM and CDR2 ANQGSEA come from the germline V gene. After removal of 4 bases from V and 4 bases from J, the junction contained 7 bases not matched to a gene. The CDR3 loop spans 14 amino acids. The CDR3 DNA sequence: TGCAGCGTTGCGACAGGGACCATTAATCAGCCCCAGCATTTT. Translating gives CSVATGTINQPQHF.

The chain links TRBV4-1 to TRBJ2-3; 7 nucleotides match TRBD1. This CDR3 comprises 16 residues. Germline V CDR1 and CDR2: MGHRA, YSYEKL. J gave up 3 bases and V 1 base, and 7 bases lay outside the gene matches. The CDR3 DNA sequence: TGCGCCAGCAGCCAAGTAGTAGGGGGCGATACAGATACGCAGTATTTT. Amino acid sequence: CASSQVVGGDTDTQYF.

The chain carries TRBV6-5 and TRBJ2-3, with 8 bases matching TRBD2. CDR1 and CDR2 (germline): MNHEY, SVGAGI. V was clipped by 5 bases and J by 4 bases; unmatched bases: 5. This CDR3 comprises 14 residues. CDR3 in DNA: TGTGCCAGCAGTAGCGGGAGAACGGCAGATACGCAGTATTTT. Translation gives CASSSGRTADTQYF.

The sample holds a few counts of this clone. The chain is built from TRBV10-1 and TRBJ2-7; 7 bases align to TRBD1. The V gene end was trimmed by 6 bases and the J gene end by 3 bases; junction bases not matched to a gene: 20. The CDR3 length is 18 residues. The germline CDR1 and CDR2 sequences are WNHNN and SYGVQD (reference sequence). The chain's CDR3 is CASRDLRQGAQPYYEQYF. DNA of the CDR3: TGCGCCAGCAGAGATCTTCGACAGGGTGCCCAACCATACTACGAGCAGTACTTC.

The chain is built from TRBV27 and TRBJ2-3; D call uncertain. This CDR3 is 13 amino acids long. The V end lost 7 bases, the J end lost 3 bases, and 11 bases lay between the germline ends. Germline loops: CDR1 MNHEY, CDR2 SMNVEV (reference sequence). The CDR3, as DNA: TGTGCCAGCACCCCGCTCACTACAGATACGCAGTATTTT. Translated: CASTPLTTDTQYF.

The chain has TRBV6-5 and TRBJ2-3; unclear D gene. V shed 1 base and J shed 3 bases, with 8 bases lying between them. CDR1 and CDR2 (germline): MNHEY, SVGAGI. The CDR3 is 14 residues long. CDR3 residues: CASSYFARTDTQYF. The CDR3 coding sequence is TGTGCCAGCAGTTACTTCGCTAGGACAGATACGCAGTATTTT.

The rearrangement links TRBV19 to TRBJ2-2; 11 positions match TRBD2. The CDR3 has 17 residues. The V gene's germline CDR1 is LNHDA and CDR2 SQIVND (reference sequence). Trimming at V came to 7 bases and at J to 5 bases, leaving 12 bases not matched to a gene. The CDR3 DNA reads TGTGCCAGTACCAACAGCCGGCTAGCGGGAGGAACCGGGGAGCTGTTTTTT. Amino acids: CASTNSRLAGGTGELFF.

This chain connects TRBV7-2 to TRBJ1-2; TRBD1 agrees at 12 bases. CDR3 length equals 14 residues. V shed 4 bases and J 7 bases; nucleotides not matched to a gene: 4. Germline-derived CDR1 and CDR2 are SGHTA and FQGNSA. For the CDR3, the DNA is TGTGCCAGCAGCTCGGGGACAGGGGGCCTTGGCTACACCTTC. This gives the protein CASSSGTGGLGYTF.

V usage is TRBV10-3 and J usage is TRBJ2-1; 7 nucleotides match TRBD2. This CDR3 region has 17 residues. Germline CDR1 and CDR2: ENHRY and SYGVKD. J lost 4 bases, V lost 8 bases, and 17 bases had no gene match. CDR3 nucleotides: TGTGCCATCCGTTATGAGATGAGGGAGGGCCTTTACAATGAGCAGTTCTTC. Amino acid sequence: CAIRYEMREGLYNEQFF.

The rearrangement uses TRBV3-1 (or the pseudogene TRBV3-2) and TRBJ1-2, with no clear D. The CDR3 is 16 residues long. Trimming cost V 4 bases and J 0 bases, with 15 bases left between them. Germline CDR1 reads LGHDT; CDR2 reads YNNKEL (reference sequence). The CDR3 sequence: CASSPVGGKPNYGYTF. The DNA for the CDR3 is TGTGCCAGCAGCCCCGTCGGAGGGAAGCCTAACTATGGCTACACCTTC.

Written as DNA, the CDR3 is TGTGCCAGCAGCTTGTTCCCCCGGTCTAGCGGAGGGCAAGAGACCCAGTACTTC. It yields the protein CASSLFPRSSGGQETQYF. V and J are TRBV7-2 and TRBJ2-5; 7 bases line up with TRBD2. The trim removed 3 bases at V and 2 bases at J, leaving 15 bases unmatched. The CDR3 is 18 amino acids. Germline V CDR1 and CDR2: SGHTA, FQGNSA.

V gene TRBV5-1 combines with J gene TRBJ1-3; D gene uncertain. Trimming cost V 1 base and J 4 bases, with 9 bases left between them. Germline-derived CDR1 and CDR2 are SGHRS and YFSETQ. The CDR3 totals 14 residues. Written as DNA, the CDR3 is TGCGCCAGCAGCTTGACAGCGGCCGGAAACACCATATATTTT. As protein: CASSLTAAGNTIYF. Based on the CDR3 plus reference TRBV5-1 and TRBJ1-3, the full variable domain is KAGVTQTPRYLIKTRGQQVTLSCSPISGHRSVSWYQQTPGQGLQFLFEYFSETQRNKGNFPGRFSGRQFSNSRSEMNVSTLELGDSALYLCASSLTAAGNTIYFGEGSWLTVV.

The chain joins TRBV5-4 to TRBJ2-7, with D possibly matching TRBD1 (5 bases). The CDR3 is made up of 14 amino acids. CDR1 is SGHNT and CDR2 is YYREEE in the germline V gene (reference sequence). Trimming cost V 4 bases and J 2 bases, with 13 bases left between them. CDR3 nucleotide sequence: TGTGCCAGCAGCACTTTAGGGGCAGCCTACGAGCAGTACTTC. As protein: CASSTLGAAYEQYF.

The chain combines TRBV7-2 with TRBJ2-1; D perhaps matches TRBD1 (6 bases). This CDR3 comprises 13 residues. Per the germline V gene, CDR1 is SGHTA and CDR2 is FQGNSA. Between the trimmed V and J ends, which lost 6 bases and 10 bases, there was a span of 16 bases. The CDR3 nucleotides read TGTGCCAGCAGGCCCCGGATGGACAGAGAGCAGTTCTTC. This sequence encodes CASRPRMDREQFF.